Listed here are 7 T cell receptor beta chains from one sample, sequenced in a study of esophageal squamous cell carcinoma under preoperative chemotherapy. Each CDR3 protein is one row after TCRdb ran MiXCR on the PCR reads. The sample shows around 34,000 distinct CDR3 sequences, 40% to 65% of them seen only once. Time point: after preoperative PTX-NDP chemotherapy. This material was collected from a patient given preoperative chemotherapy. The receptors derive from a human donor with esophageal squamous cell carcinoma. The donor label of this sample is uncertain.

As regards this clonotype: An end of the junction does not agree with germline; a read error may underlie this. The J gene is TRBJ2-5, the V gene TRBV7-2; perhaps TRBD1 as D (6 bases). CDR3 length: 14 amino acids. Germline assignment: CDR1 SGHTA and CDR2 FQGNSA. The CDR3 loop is CAGSGQRNQDTQYF. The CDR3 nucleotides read TGTGCCGGCAGCGGACAGCGTAACCAAGATACCCAGTACTTC.

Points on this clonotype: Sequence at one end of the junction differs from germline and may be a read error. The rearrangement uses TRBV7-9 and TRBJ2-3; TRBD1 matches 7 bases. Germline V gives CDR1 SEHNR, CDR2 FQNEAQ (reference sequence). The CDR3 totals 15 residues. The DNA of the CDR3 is TGTGCCAGCGGCTTCGGGACAGCGGACCCAGATACGCAGTATTTT. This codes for CASGFGTADPDTQYF.

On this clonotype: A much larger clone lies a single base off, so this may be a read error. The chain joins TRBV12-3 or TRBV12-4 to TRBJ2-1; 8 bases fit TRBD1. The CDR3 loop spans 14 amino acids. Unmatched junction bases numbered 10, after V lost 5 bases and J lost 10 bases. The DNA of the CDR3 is TGTGCCAGCAGTACCGGGACAGGCTCCTACGAGCAGTTCTTC. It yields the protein CASSTGTGSYEQFF.

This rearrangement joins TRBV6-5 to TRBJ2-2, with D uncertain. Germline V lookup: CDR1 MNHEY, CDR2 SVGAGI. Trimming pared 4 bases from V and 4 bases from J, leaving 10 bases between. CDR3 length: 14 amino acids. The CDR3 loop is CASSFVRATGELFF. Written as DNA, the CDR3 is TGTGCCAGCAGTTTTGTCCGCGCCACCGGGGAGCTGTTTTTT.

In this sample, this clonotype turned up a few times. The CDR3 nucleotides read TGCGCCAGCAGCCAAACCGGGACTAGCGGGGTAATAGATGAGCAGTTCTTC. Translation: CASSQTGTSGVIDEQFF. V and J are TRBV4-1 and TRBJ2-1; 13 bases agree with TRBD2. V dropped 2 bases and J dropped 8; count of bases not matched to a gene: 9. In germline, CDR1 is MGHRA, CDR2 YSYEKL. The CDR3 extends over 17 amino acids.

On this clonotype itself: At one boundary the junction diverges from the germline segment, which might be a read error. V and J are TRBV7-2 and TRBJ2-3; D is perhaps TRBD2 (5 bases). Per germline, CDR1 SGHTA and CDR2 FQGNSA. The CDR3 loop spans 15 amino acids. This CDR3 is CASSFVDRAGDTQYF. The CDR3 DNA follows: TGTGCCAGCAGCTTCGTGGACCGTGCCGGGGATACCCAGTATTTT.

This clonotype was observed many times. The CDR3 sequence is CASSFSGGDDETQYF. CDR3 DNA: TGTGCCAGCAGCTTTAGCGGGGGGGATGACGAGACCCAGTACTTC. The chain combines TRBV6-1 with TRBJ2-5, with 11 nucleotides matching TRBD2. The germline gives CDR1 MNHNS, CDR2 SASEGT. The CDR3 length is 15 residues. J lost 5 bases, V lost 6 bases, and 8 bases had no gene match.